The sequence of this T cell receptor (beta chain) was determined in a study of T cell repertoires in cytomegalovirus infection. Study information: In the study, CMV epitopes included recently identified HLA-C-restricted and well-studied HLA-B-restricted ones. Carrying CMV and the relevant HLA type showed in public TCR beta signatures.

TCRdb re-analysed the reads in MiXCR, keeping a single row per CDR3 protein. The data show around 710,000 distinct CDR3 sequences, 25% to 30% seen once. About this clonotype: The antigen is not known.

Germline V lookup: CDR1 MGHRA, CDR2 YSYEKL. The length of the CDR3 is 16 residues. Study-wide results and caveats: Ex vivo, HLA-C-restricted CMV-specific TCR beta clonotypes prevailed over the rest of the response.

The source of this sequence is a human donor in good health (CMV status not recorded). Some clones in this sample may be carry-over from other donors' samples. The chain is built from TRBV4-1 and TRBJ2-1; 11 positions agree with TRBD2. Specimen: cultured CD8+ T cells from PBMCs, collected from culture after CMV antigen stimulation. The CDR3 DNA follows: TGCGCAACAACAGAGAGGGGACTAGCGGCTGGGAATGAGCAGTTCTTC. This codes for CATTERGLAAGNEQFF.